Listed here is a single T cell receptor (beta chain). Its antigen is not known. This CDR3 contains 14 residues. CDR1 MNHEY and CDR2 SMNVEV come from the germline V gene (reference sequence). Identification of naive CD8+ T cells rested on CD45RO-CCR7+CD27+CD95- status. UMI-tagged TRB cDNA libraries were built via 5' RACE. For each CDR3 protein, TCRdb gives one entry from its re-call of the 5' RACE reads, without DNA. Its table records about 57,000 distinct CDR3 sequences. The sample is drawn from a study of CXCR3-negative and CXCR3-positive naive CD8 T cells. The study, taken as a whole, reports: Comparison of naive cells showed more hydrophobic TRB CDR3s in CXCR3-positive than in CXCR3-negative naive cells. For the naive subsets, surface CD5 was similar, and TCR strength was inferred from TRB CDR3 properties. Post-cryopreservation CXCR3 expression was partly diminished, and the bulk of assays employed fresh PBMCs.

The chain employs TRBV27 and TRBJ2-5; the TCRdb D gene call, TRBD2, has no DNA to confirm it. This TCR was recovered from a human donor in good health. Some clones in this sample may be carry-over from other donors' samples. Specimen: naive CXCR3+ CD8+ T cells from blood. Subset reported: CD45RO-CCR7+CD27+CD95- naive CD8+ T cells expressing CXCR3 (TNR3+). CDR3 protein: CASKTLAGVETQYF.